This T cell receptor (beta chain) comes out of a study of shared clonotypes between healthy human individuals (dated by TCRdb to the early 2020s). About the investigation overall: The cohort comprised a couple of women and three men aged 18 to 49 years. For each donor, CD4 naive and CD4 memory were each given three plates, CD8 naive was given two plates, and CD8 memory was given one plate. To estimate repertoire size and how much clonotypes are shared between individuals, the study performed deep sequencing of blood TCR repertoires from a handful of healthy adults. To increase sequencing depth and limit assay-specific biases, different laboratories used diverse techniques to prepare libraries and sequence TCR repertoires. Per donor, leukapheresis produced somewhere between about 0.8 and 9 billion PBMCs. General study outcomes and caveats: Pairwise subsampling led to the expectation that sequencing depth would affect the degree of clonotype sharing among donors. Sharing across four donors was observed for about 5% of naive CD4, 3.5% of naive CD8, over 2% of memory CD4, and roughly 0.4% of memory CD8 clonotypes. The genetic and exposure-history diversity represented was limited by the small number of donors. Clonotypes shared by all four sorted-subset donors showed higher generation probabilities than non-shared clonotypes. Even with the large sequencing depth, rarefaction of the sorted-subset datasets indicated that sequencing was incomplete. Larger estimated clonotype richness was generally found for naive subsets than for memory subsets. Sampling was restricted to blood, and TCR repertoires in tissue are likely to differ from TCR repertoires in blood.

Relative to germline, V is missing 3 bases and J is missing 2 bases, with 3 bases of the junction outside any gene match. The germline V gene provides CDR1 SGHRS and CDR2 YFSETQ. The CDR3 covers 15 residues, taking in both the cysteine and the phenylalanine. The only DNA kept is the CDR3, 45 bases in frame from the first base. For this clone: There is no known antigen for this receptor. No quality values exist for individual bases; no much larger clone is one base distant. The sample contains more than one DNA sequence encoding this CDR3.

Using the deep immunoSEQ assay, multiplex PCR amplified TCR CDR3 regions from genomic DNA. Genomic DNA extracted from each cell subset was distributed evenly over all wells of several immunoSEQ 96-well plates, and each plate served as one replicate. Each replicate PCR for sorted subsets received around 210 ng genomic DNA, equal to roughly 33,000 T cell genomes. Purified libraries were quantified with a Qubit 3.0 fluorometer, sized on a Bioanalyzer 2100, and re-quantified with the KAPA Library Quantification kit. Each immunoSEQ 96-well plate was sequenced on its own single-read 150-cycle Illumina NextSeq 550 flow cell. Regarding the original processing steps: Because the immunoSEQ output held only junctional sequences and lacked quality scores, the filtering could not match the filtering applied to full-length reads. Sequences were annotated with PyIR, a Python wrapper for IgBLAST v1.9, and V/J genes and CDR3 were assigned using IMGT germline references. Reads were removed for weak V/J assignments (E-value above 1e-6), missing CDR3, stop codons, out-of-frame junctions, or ambiguous translated residues. A V3J clonotype was defined by an identical inferred V gene, J gene, and CDR3 amino acid sequence. Percentage overlap between repertoires was computed as shared unique clonotypes divided by the size of the smaller repertoire. Richness of each repertoire was evaluated using RTK rarefaction, the Chao1 estimator, and Recon v2.1 estimates of unobserved clonotypes. Generation probabilities for all TCRbeta clonotypes obtained by the gDNA method from a handful of donors were computed using OLGA. The immuneACCESS repertoire file appears here via TCRdb, limited to in-frame rearrangements. These files lack a portion of the clones; in checked studies, under half of the deficit traces to unresolved V genes, and the cause of the others is not known. The V and J calls and clone size come from that table; D and trimming were worked out from the DNA. Across this sample there are about 2.3 million clones, with about 90% seen only once. The ten largest clones take up approximately 0.39% of the sample.

Donors were healthy HIV-negative adults with no recently reported acute infections or vaccinations. Every donor was a Caucasian adult residing in Nashville, Tennessee, USA. CD4+ T cells were enriched by magnetic negative selection, after which naive cells were positively selected on CD45RA and the negative fraction was taken as the memory subset. After blood collection by leukapheresis, PBMCs were isolated using Ficoll-Histopaque density gradient centrifugation and then cryopreserved in the vapor phase of liquid nitrogen. Analytical flow cytometry was used to check the purity and quantity of every magnetically sorted T cell population. From each sorted fraction, genomic DNA was isolated and quantified by UV absorbance on a Nanodrop 2000c.

The rearrangement combines TRBV5-1 with TRBJ2-3; 10 bases in the middle match TRBD2. The source of this sequence is a man aged 18 to 29 in good health. Some clones in this sample may be carry-over from other donors' samples. Sequenced input: naive CD4+ T cells from PBMCs. Taken with the paper, the label for cell subset or site translates to: CD45RA+ positively selected. The nucleotides are TGCGCCAGCAGCTCCGGGACTAGCGTCACAGATACGCAGTATTTT. The translation is CASSSGTSVTDTQYF.